This T cell receptor beta chain was retrieved from a study of T cell clonality in common variable immunodeficiency. CDR3 length: 13 residues. Trimming removed 5 bases from V and 7 bases from J, with 12 bases in between. In germline, CDR1 is SGHTA, CDR2 FQGNSA. At least ten counts were recorded for this clone. The CDR3 goes on 3 residues after the read ends, and that part is filled in from the germline J gene. Profiling relied on immunoSEQ multiplex PCR, and the TCRdb table lists in-frame clones only, not all of them. The sample holds some 80,000 clones, and no clone turns up only once. The gene calls are TRBV7-2 and TRBJ2-1; no reliable D call. The specimen was peripheral blood mononuclear cells. This clonotype was sampled from a person between 18 and 70 years old in good health. The sequenced part of the CDR3 DNA is TGTGCCAGCAGCCTCTCGGGTTGGAATGAG. This encodes CASSLSGWNE. The entire CDR3 is CASSLSGWNEQFF.